Below, 25 T cell receptor beta chains from the same sample are listed, as sequenced in a study of T-cell reconstitution after alpha-beta-depleted transplantation in children. A library of TCRbeta sequences, prepared with unique molecular identifiers, was generated. From the PCR reads, TCRdb called clonotypes with MiXCR, one entry per CDR3 protein. The table has about 340,000 distinct CDR3 sequences, 10% to 13% seen once; the top ten hold approximately 2.3%. The specimen was PBMCs from the stem cell graft donor, collected from the stem cell graft. The receptors originated from a human donor who donated a stem cell graft to a child with acute lymphoblastic leukemia.

This clonotype was seen more than once but under ten times. The V call is TRBV30, the J call TRBJ2-1; 7 positions match TRBD2. The V gene's germline CDR1 is GTSNPN and CDR2 SVGIG (reference sequence). Unmatched junction bases numbered 10, after V lost 5 bases and J lost 6 bases. The CDR3 covers 14 residues. In nucleotides, the CDR3 is TGTGCCTGGGGGGAGGGAGCGGCGGTCAATGAGCAGTTCTTC. Amino acids: CAWGEGAAVNEQFF.

This clonotype has more than one count but fewer than ten. This chain joins TRBV4-3 and TRBJ2-7; 8 nucleotides line up with TRBD1. Per the germline V gene, CDR1 is LGHNA and CDR2 is YSLEER. The CDR3 has 15 residues. V shed 0 bases, J shed 5 bases, and the junction held 6 bases outside the gene matches. CDR3 sequence: CASSQDPQGAHEQYF. The CDR3 region has the DNA TGCGCCAGCAGCCAAGATCCCCAGGGGGCCCACGAGCAGTACTTC.

This clonotype appeared many times. This chain joins TRBV20-1 and TRBJ2-7; the D gene is possibly TRBD2 (5 bases). CDR1 and CDR2 (germline): DFQATT, SNEGSKA (reference sequence). The CDR3 runs to 13 residues. The V and J ends lost 0 bases and 7 bases respectively, with 13 bases between them. The DNA of the CDR3 is TGCAGTGCTAGAGACCCGGGGAACTGGGAGCAGTACTTC. Encoded protein: CSARDPGNWEQYF.

This clonotype was seen a handful of times. This rearrangement joins TRBV7-6 to TRBJ2-7; maybe TRBD1 (5 bases). CDR1 and CDR2 (germline): SGHVS, FNYEAQ. This CDR3 contains 14 residues. V was cut by 2 bases and J by 2 bases, with 10 bases left in between. The CDR3 DNA reads TGTGCCAGCAGCTTACAGGGCCCAACCTACGAGCAGTACTTC. This encodes CASSLQGPTYEQYF.

This clonotype has at least ten counts. This chain uses TRBV12-3 or TRBV12-4 with TRBJ2-7; D possibly matches TRBD1 or TRBD2 (5 bases each). The V end lost 5 bases, the J end lost 0 bases, and 8 bases lay between the germline ends. There are 13 residues in the CDR3. Here the CDR3 reads CASSGDASYEQYF. CDR3 in DNA: TGTGCCAGCAGTGGGGACGCCTCCTACGAGCAGTACTTC.

This clonotype was counted only a few times. The chain employs TRBV5-4 and TRBJ2-5, with D hard to call. The CDR3 runs 14 residues. V was cut by 4 bases and J by 2 bases, with 12 bases left in between. Germline CDR1 SGHNT, CDR2 YYREEE (reference sequence). This chain's CDR3 is CASSDTEWQETQYF. The CDR3, as DNA: TGTGCCAGCAGCGACACAGAATGGCAAGAGACCCAGTACTTC.

This clonotype has a count of ten or more. The chain recombines TRBV20-1 with TRBJ2-1, with D possibly matching TRBD2 (6 bases). The V gene lost 1 base and the J gene lost 6 bases, with 10 bases spanning the gap. Germline V CDR1 and CDR2: DFQATT, SNEGSKA (reference sequence). The CDR3 has 13 residues. CDR3 DNA: TGCAGTGCTAGAGGACTAGGGTCCAATGAGCAGTTCTTC. Translated: CSARGLGSNEQFF.

The rearrangement uses TRBV15 and TRBJ2-7; D not certain. This CDR3 spans 16 amino acids. Trimming stripped 0 bases from V and 1 base from J, with 13 bases between. CDR1 LNHNV and CDR2 YYDKDF come from the germline V gene (reference sequence). CDR3 nucleotides: TGTGCCACCAGCAGAGATATTAAGGGCCTTTCCTACGAGCAGTACTTC. Translation: CATSRDIKGLSYEQYF.

This clonotype showed up just a few times. The chain recombines TRBV4-3 with TRBJ2-5; 7 nucleotides align to TRBD1. CDR3 size: 15 residues. With V trimmed by 1 base and J by 2 bases, 4 bases remained unmatched. Per germline, CDR1 LGHNA and CDR2 YSLEER. CDR3 sequence (DNA): TGCGCCAGCAGCCAAGGAAGGGGGCTGCAAGAGACCCAGTACTTC. It codes for CASSQGRGLQETQYF.

The chain uses TRBV5-5 and TRBJ2-7; 8 bases align to TRBD2. The CDR3 contains 15 residues. Germline V gene sequence: CDR1 SGHKS, CDR2 YYEKEE (reference sequence). The V segment lost 0 bases and the J segment 3 bases; nucleotides outside the gene matches: 5. CDR3 loop: CASSLVSREGYEQYF. The CDR3 nucleotides are TGTGCCAGCAGCTTGGTGAGCCGGGAGGGCTACGAGCAGTACTTC. Full variable domain (outside the CDR3, taken from reference TRBV5-5 and TRBJ2-7): DAGVTQSPTHLIKTRGQQVTLRCSPISGHKSVSWYQQVLGQGPQFIFQYYEKEERGRGNFPDRFSARQFPNYSSELNVNALLLGDSALYLCASSLVSREGYEQYFGPGTRLTVT.

This clonotype was found a few times. The V call is TRBV7-2, the J call TRBJ2-7, with unresolved D. Germline-derived CDR1 and CDR2 are SGHTA and FQGNSA. The germline V and J ends were trimmed by 5 bases and 2 bases, with 13 bases remaining between them. The CDR3 is 14 amino acids. The CDR3 DNA is TGTGCCAGCAGCCAGCGTCGGCAAACCTACGAGCAGTACTTC. Translation: CASSQRRQTYEQYF.

The chain has TRBV20-1 and TRBJ2-5; 11 bases agree with TRBD2. Germline V gene lookup returns CDR1 DFQATT and CDR2 SNEGSKA (reference sequence). Trimming at V came to 1 base and at J to 5 bases, leaving 3 bases not matched to a gene. The CDR3 extends over 14 amino acids. The CDR3 here is CSARVAGGPETQYF. The CDR3 nucleotides read TGCAGTGCTAGAGTAGCGGGAGGGCCGGAGACCCAGTACTTC.

This clonotype came up a few times. This chain connects TRBV20-1 to TRBJ1-2; D unresolved. With 3 bases removed from V and 8 bases from J, the gap between germline ends came to 16 bases. There are 13 residues in the CDR3. Germline values: CDR1 DFQATT, CDR2 SNEGSKA (reference sequence). CDR3 sequence: CSASRHGVSGYTF. CDR3 DNA sequence: TGCAGTGCTAGCCGACATGGGGTCTCGGGCTACACCTTC.

This chain uses TRBV20-1 with TRBJ1-6; D is ambiguous. V lost 3 bases and J 9 bases, leaving 12 bases between the germline ends. The length of the CDR3 is 13 residues. Germline-derived CDR1 and CDR2 are DFQATT and SNEGSKA (reference sequence). The DNA of the CDR3 is TGCAGTGCTAGTTCCCGGGGAGGTTCACCCCTCCACTTT. Translating gives CSASSRGGSPLHF.

The rearrangement uses TRBV5-1 and TRBJ2-3, with TRBD2 matching 8 bases. The CDR3 loop spans 16 amino acids. Germline values: CDR1 SGHRS, CDR2 YFSETQ. V dropped 0 bases and J dropped 6; count of bases not matched to a gene: 9. The CDR3 reads CASSLAVAGGSDTQYF. In DNA form, the CDR3 reads TGCGCCAGCAGCTTGGCGGTGGCGGGAGGATCGGATACGCAGTATTTT.

This clonotype was picked up many times. The V gene is TRBV6-1, the J gene TRBJ2-1; perhaps TRBD2 as D (6 bases). The germline gives CDR1 MNHNS, CDR2 SASEGT. V dropped 6 bases and J dropped 10 bases, with 19 bases sitting between them. CDR3 length: 14 residues. CDR3 bases: TGTGCCAGCAGGATCCGCCATGGAGGGCCGGAGCAGTTCTTC. Translated: CASRIRHGGPEQFF.

Here the CDR3 reads CASSFGTSPETQYF. DNA of the CDR3: TGCGCCAGCAGCTTCGGGACATCACCCGAGACCCAGTACTTC. The rearrangement links TRBV5-1 to TRBJ2-5; D possibly corresponds to TRBD1 (6 bases). CDR1 is SGHRS, CDR2 YFSETQ, per germline. The CDR3 has 14 amino acids. The V end lost 2 bases, the J end lost 5 bases, and 13 bases lay between the germline ends.

V and J are TRBV7-9 and TRBJ2-1, with TRBD2 as a possible D gene (5 bases). CDR3 length: 15 residues. With 2 bases removed from V and 5 bases from J, the gap between germline ends came to 13 bases. Germline V lookup: CDR1 SEHNR, CDR2 FQNEAQ (reference sequence). CDR3 sequence: CASSLWLGRDNEQFF. The CDR3 region has the DNA TGTGCCAGCAGCTTATGGCTCGGGCGGGACAATGAGCAGTTCTTC. Combining the CDR3 with reference TRBV7-9 and TRBJ2-1 gives the whole variable domain DTGVSQNPRHKITKRGQNVTFRCDPISEHNRLYWYRQTLGQGPEFLTYFQNEAQLEKSRLLSDRFSAERPKGSFSTLEIQRTEQGDSAMYLCASSLWLGRDNEQFFGPGTRLTVL.

This clonotype was counted many times. This chain connects TRBV5-4 to TRBJ2-3; the D gene is possibly TRBD1 (5 bases). Germline V gene sequence: CDR1 SGHNT, CDR2 YYREEE (reference sequence). The germline V and J ends were trimmed by 1 base and 5 bases, with 17 bases remaining between them. The CDR3 is made up of 16 amino acids. CDR3 sequence: CASSLRLLGQGDTQYF. In DNA, the CDR3 is TGTGCCAGCAGCTTGCGACTCTTAGGCCAGGGAGATACGCAGTATTTT.

Of note for this clonotype: The junction departs from germline at one end; a sequencing error may be responsible. CDR3 loop: CASSFPGGERYF. DNA for the CDR3: TGTGCCAGCAGCTTCCCAGGCGGCGAGCGGTACTTC. The rearrangement uses TRBV5-6 and TRBJ2-7, with D uncertain. This CDR3 comprises 12 residues. CDR1 and CDR2 from the germline V gene are SGHDT and YYEEEE.

This clonotype was detected many times. This chain uses TRBV30 with TRBJ2-7; TRBD1 is a possible D gene (6 bases). The CDR3 is 12 residues long. Germline-derived CDR1 and CDR2 are GTSNPN and SVGIG (reference sequence). V was clipped by 5 bases and J by 3 bases, with 11 bases between them. CDR3 sequence: CAWAGDGYEQYF. In nucleotides, the CDR3 is TGTGCCTGGGCAGGGGACGGCTACGAGCAGTACTTC.

There are a few counts of this clonotype. This rearrangement joins TRBV4-3 to TRBJ2-2; 13 bases align to TRBD2. The CDR3 length is 17 residues. With 1 base clipped from V and 8 bases from J, the junction kept 7 bases outside the gene matches. CDR1 and CDR2 (germline): LGHNA, YSLEER. The CDR3 loop is CASSQGRTSGRGGELFF. The CDR3 DNA sequence: TGCGCCAGCAGCCAAGGGAGGACTAGCGGGAGAGGTGGGGAGCTGTTTTTT.

V usage is TRBV28 and J usage is TRBJ2-1; D is ambiguous. Trimming removed 5 bases from V and 9 bases from J, with 14 bases in between. CDR3 length: 13 residues. The germline CDR1 and CDR2 sequences are MDHEN and SYDVKM. CDR3 residues: CASSLRMVGEQFF. The CDR3 DNA reads as TGTGCCAGCAGTCTCCGGATGGTGGGTGAGCAGTTCTTC. The full variable domain, rest sourced from reference TRBV28 and TRBJ2-1, is DVKVTQSSRYLVKRTGEKVFLECVQDMDHENMFWYRQDPGLGLRLIYFSYDVKMKEKGDIPEGYSVSREKKERFSLILESASTNQTSMYLCASSLRMVGEQFFGPGTRLTVL.

This clonotype was observed a handful of times. The rearrangement joins TRBV4-2 to TRBJ1-5; D may be TRBD1 (5 bases). Germline assignment: CDR1 LGHNA and CDR2 YNFKEQ. Trimming left V 3 bases short and J 7 bases short, with 19 bases between. This CDR3 has 16 amino acids. CDR3 DNA sequence: TGTGCCAGCAGCCACTTCATCCGGGGGTCTGGGCAGCCCCAGCATTTT. This gives the protein CASSHFIRGSGQPQHF.

This clonotype was detected only a few times. This chain connects TRBV28 to TRBJ2-1; TRBD2 agrees at 9 bases. The ends lost 6 bases at V and 8 bases at J; junction bases unmatched: 11. This CDR3 has 15 amino acids. Germline CDR1 and CDR2: MDHEN and SYDVKM. The CDR3 sequence: CASSRRLAGYHEQFF. CDR3 sequence (DNA): TGTGCCAGCAGCCGACGCCTAGCGGGATACCATGAGCAGTTCTTC.